This TCR beta chain was captured by sequencing in a study of T cells in Graves' hyperthyroidism and ophthalmopathy. The CDR3 loop spans 17 amino acids. Germline values: CDR1 SGHRS, CDR2 YFSETQ. Trimming at V came to 4 bases and at J to 2 bases, leaving 13 bases not matched to a gene. Remarks on this clonotype: Its antigen is currently unknown.

Study results and limitations: Blood also contained most expanded thyroid clonotypes above 0.001.

Patients aged 18 to 65 had newly diagnosed hyperthyroidism of under 2 months' duration. Diagnoses used clinical symptoms, serum thyroxine and TRAb, thyroid ultrasound and orbital computed tomography. Cells are PBMCs isolated from about 10 ml of fresh blood. TCR beta CDR3 regions were amplified from RNA. With the HTBI primer set, the TCR CDR3 went through a first round of RT-PCR. From the multiplex PCR reads, TCRdb called clonotypes with MiXCR, one entry per CDR3 protein. The sample lists over 700,000 distinct CDR3 sequences, 18% occurring once. The sequence was collected from a woman between 45 and 60 years old with Graves' hyperthyroidism that later progressed to Graves' ophthalmopathy. The chain carries TRBV5-1 and TRBJ2-5, with 8 bases aligning to TRBD1. Sequenced sample: blood. In DNA, the CDR3 is TGCGCCAGCAGCCGACGCGACAGGGGCGTTGGGCAAGAGACCCAGTACTTC. Translation gives CASSRRDRGVGQETQYF.